These T cell receptor beta chains were read from a single sample in a study of T cell repertoires in cytomegalovirus infection. TCRdb itself ran the reads through MiXCR, one entry per CDR3 protein. The sample shows about 350,000 distinct CDR3 sequences, approximately 35% of them seen only once. Which antigens these TCRs recognize remains unknown. This specimen consisted of cultured PBMCs, obtained from culture after CMV antigen stimulation. Source of these receptors: a human donor in good health (CMV status not recorded). Some clones in this sample may be carry-over from other donors' samples. Each CDR3 is given with its conserved first and last residue. The D gene is left open where the match is weak. Not all rows give a size; the values are once, few, many and, for expanded clones, a class.

TRBV11-2,NA,TRBJ2-5,NA,TGTGCCAGCAGCCGTAGGACGGAGGGTCGGGAGACCCAGTACTTC,CASSRRTEGRETQYF
TRBV19,few,TRBJ1-5,TRBD1,TGTGCCAGTAACCCGGGACAGGGATGGCAGCCCCAGCATTTT,CASNPGQGWQPQHF
TRBV27,NA,TRBJ2-6,NA,TGTGCCAGCAGTGGGGCCGGGGTTGGGGCTGGGGCCAACGTCCTGACTTTC,CASSGAGVGAGANVLTF
TRBV6-5,NA,TRBJ2-7,NA,TGTGCCAGCAGTTACGGGGGGGGCCGGCGGGCCTACGAGCAGTACTTC,CASSYGGGRRAYEQYF
TRBV28,few,TRBJ2-1,NA,TGTGCCAGCAGTGTGACCGGGGCCTACAATGAGCAGTTCTTC,CASSVTGAYNEQFF
TRBV4-1,NA,TRBJ2-6,TRBD1,TGCGCCAGCAGCCAAGATGCGACAGGGGAGAGTTCGGGGGCCAACGTCCTGACTTTC,CASSQDATGESSGANVLTF
TRBV11-2,NA,TRBJ1-2,NA,TGTGCCAGCCGGGGGGTTAATGGCTACACCTTC,CASRGVNGYTF
TRBV19,NA,TRBJ2-1,NA,TGTGCCAGTACCCGAGGTGGGGACAATGAGCAGTTCTTC,CASTRGGDNEQFF
TRBV5-8,NA,TRBJ2-3,NA,TGTGCCAGCAGCCATTCAAACACAGATACGCAGTATTTT,CASSHSNTDTQYF
TRBV7-2,NA,TRBJ2-5,NA,TGTGCCAGCAGCTCCCGCCAGTTGCAAGAGACCCAGTACTTC,CASSSRQLQETQYF
TRBV7-2,many,TRBJ1-2,TRBD1,TGTGCCAGCAGCTTCCCCCGGGACAGGGGGCACTATGGCTACACCTTC,CASSFPRDRGHYGYTF
TRBV24-1,NA,TRBJ2-3,TRBD1,TGTGCCACCAGTGAAGCCAGGGGGCACCCAGATACGCAGTATTTT,CATSEARGHPDTQYF
TRBV19,few,TRBJ1-2,NA,TGTGCCAGTAGTGCATACAGGGCCGGCTACACCTTC,CASSAYRAGYTF
TRBV7-8,NA,TRBJ1-5,NA,TGTGCCAGCAGCTTACAATCGGCTTTGGTAGATCAGCCCCAGCATTTT,CASSLQSALVDQPQHF
TRBV7-9,few,TRBJ1-1,TRBD1,TGTGCCAGCAGCTTAGTGGGACAGAGCCTGAACACTGAAGCTTTCTTT,CASSLVGQSLNTEAFF
TRBV6-5,NA,TRBJ2-7,TRBD1,TGTGCCAGTTCTAGGGACAGCGGACCCTACGAGCAGTACTTC,CASSRDSGPYEQYF
TRBV29-1,NA,TRBJ2-7,TRBD1,TGCAGCGTTACAGGGGCGAACTCCTACGAGCAGTACTTC,CSVTGANSYEQYF
TRBV24-1,many,TRBJ2-2,NA,TGTGCCACCAGTGATTTGCGAGACACCGGGGAGCTGTTTTTT,CATSDLRDTGELFF
TRBV18,NA,TRBJ1-4,TRBD1,TGTGCCAGCTCACCATCCGACAGGGGACTGTTTTTT,CASSPSDRGLFF
TRBV7-2,many,TRBJ1-2,NA,TGTGCCAGCAGCTTTAATCAAGGGGCACCCGGGGGCTACACCTTC,CASSFNQGAPGGYTF
TRBV5-6,NA,TRBJ2-3,NA,TGTGCCAGCAGCCGCCCCATTAGCACAGATACGCAGTATTTT,CASSRPISTDTQYF
TRBV6-2/TRBV6-3,NA,TRBJ1-5,NA,TGTGCCAGCAGTCAGACAGTATATAGCAATCAGCCCCAGCATTTT,CASSQTVYSNQPQHF
TRBV6-5,NA,TRBJ1-6,NA,TGTGCCAGCAGTTACTTTTATAATTCACCCCTCCACTTT,CASSYFYNSPLHF
TRBV12-3/TRBV12-4,few,TRBJ1-2,NA,TGTGCCAGCAGTTCCGGGGGGGGAGGCTACACCTTC,CASSSGGGGYTF
TRBV2,few,TRBJ1-2,NA,TGTGCCAGCAGGTCACTAATCTATGGCTACACCTTC,CASRSLIYGYTF
TRBV12-3/TRBV12-4,few,TRBJ2-3,NA,TGTGCCAGCAGTACCTACAGGGGCACAGATACGCAGTATTTT,CASSTYRGTDTQYF
TRBV5-1,NA,TRBJ2-3,TRBD2,TGCGCCAGCAGGGATGGCGGGAGTATCGCAGATACGCAGTATTTT,CASRDGGSIADTQYF
TRBV19,NA,TRBJ1-2,TRBD1,TGTGCCAGTGGGGGACAGCACAACTATGGCTACACCTTC,CASGGQHNYGYTF
TRBV12-5,few,TRBJ1-1,NA,TGTGCTAGTGGTTTGGTAGTAAGCGGTGTCTCCACTGAAGCTTTCTTT,CASGLVVSGVSTEAFF
TRBV5-3,NA,TRBJ2-3,NA,TGTGCCAGAAGCCCGACCCTAGATTTTCCAACCGATACGCAGTATTTT,CARSPTLDFPTDTQYF
TRBV12-3/TRBV12-4,NA,TRBJ1-5,TRBD1,TGTGCCAGCAGCGGACAGGGCGCTGGGAGTCAGCCCCAGCATTTT,CASSGQGAGSQPQHF
TRBV24-1,many,TRBJ1-2,NA,TGTGCCACCAGTGATTCGGTCGTCAGTCATGGCTACACCTTC,CATSDSVVSHGYTF
TRBV7-2,many,TRBJ2-5,TRBD2,TGTGCCAGCAGCTTACTAGCGGGAGGTTTTAAAGAGACCCAGTACTTC,CASSLLAGGFKETQYF
TRBV7-2,NA,TRBJ1-2,TRBD1,TGTGCCAGCATCGCAGGGGGCTGGGGTTATGGCTACACCTTC,CASIAGGWGYGYTF